This TCR beta chain was retrieved from a study of blood T cells in healthy people across ages. This clonotype was recorded many times. Next came a second PCR, run for about 6 to 12 cycles, which used a sample-barcoded 5' primer along with a J-beta primer mix. From the 5' RACE reads, TCRdb called clonotypes with MiXCR, one entry per CDR3 protein. The sample has some 930,000 distinct CDR3 sequences, about 27% seen once. The CDR3 is 18 residues long. CDR1 is MGHRA, CDR2 YSYEKL, per germline. The V segment lost 3 bases and the J segment 7 bases; nucleotides outside the gene matches: 13. The sample also formed part of further work on T cells of mothers and their children. According to that study: Nine systemically healthy Caucasian donors: three mothers, six children. A second PCR was performed with the M1S primer. This primer added sample barcodes and 2-4 random nucleotides.

Input material: blood. The J gene is TRBJ2-1, the V gene TRBV4-1; 12 positions agree with TRBD2. The clonotype was recovered from a woman aged 40 to 50 in good health. The CDR3: CASSQGASGGARGNEQFF. The CDR3 DNA reads as TGCGCCAGCAGCCAGGGGGCTAGCGGGGGGGCCAGAGGAAATGAGCAGTTCTTC.